This T cell receptor (beta chain) was profiled in a study of regulatory T cells in long-lasting Graves disease (dated by TCRdb to about 2021). In the study overall: Antithyroid drugs had been taken for less than 3 months by newly diagnosed Graves' disease patients. The study took place in China and was registered as a clinical trial. A total of around 35 samples underwent TCR sequencing: around 13 from persistent and about 20 from newly diagnosed Graves' disease patients. Persistent Graves' disease patients were compared with newly diagnosed Graves' disease patients by peripheral blood TCR sequencing and RNA sequencing.

The library was obtained by multiplex PCR. The instrument given in TCRdb is Illumina HiSeq 4000. iRepertoire HTBI primers and Arm-PCR amplification of CDR3 regions were used to construct TCR beta libraries. Before sequencing, the PCR products went through gel purification. Turning to the authors' computational methods: Gene usage analysis of CDR3 amino acid clonotypes used the 50 to 70 TRBV and fewer than 15 TRBJ segments found across samples. COPE and FqMerger were used to merge the filtered high-quality paired reads into contigs. BLAST was used to align contigs to the IMGT TRBV, TRBD and TRBJ reference genes, and CDR3 was defined following IMGT. Any clonotype with a frequency above 0.1% was classified as a highly expanded clone. Shannon entropy was used to measure repertoire diversity, and the Gini coefficient was used to measure V-J evenness. Clonotypes shared by more than one individual were considered public. Starting from the raw public reads, TCRdb applied fastp trimming at Q25, assembled clones with MiXCR and retained in-frame beta chains. When rows share a CDR3 protein, they turn into one entry using the most common DNA and genes. The V and J calls here are based on TCRdb, not the publication. The sample profile shows 200,000 to 250,000 distinct CDR3 sequences; roughly 18% of them were found once. In total, the top ten clones hold approximately 12% of the sample.

This specimen's time point label, interpreted: newly diagnosed GD, antithyroid drugs for less than 3 months. For both TCR sequencing and RNA sequencing, RNA was extracted from PBMCs using TRIzol. Graves' disease was diagnosed according to American Thyroid Association guidelines. Patients were recruited from an endocrinology department in Xi'an, China. Each patient gave about 8.1 milliliters of peripheral blood, collected in an EDTA anticoagulant tube. PBMCs were isolated by Ficoll Paque Plus density gradient separation without further T cell sorting. RNA quality was checked with an Agilent 2100 Bioanalyzer and agarose gel, and concentration with a NanoDrop 2000. The paper's findings and limits, for the study overall: Sequencing and analysis were limited to the TCR beta chain. The small sample size was acknowledged by the authors as a limitation that may reduce accuracy. Patients with persistent disease shared more public clonotypes (about 2,900) than newly diagnosed patients did (966). Peripheral blood alone was examined, since thyroid tissue, which constituted the primary lesion, could not be accessed. Compared with newly diagnosed patients, patients with persistent Graves' disease had lower TCR Shannon entropy and fewer highly expanded clones, which suggests clonal expansion.

This clonotype occurred many times. Its antigen is unknown. One base away there is no much larger clone; base qualities are not given. The same sample was also used in a study of T cells in Graves' hyperthyroidism and ophthalmopathy. Taken from the second paper: A patient counted as having stable Graves' hyperthyroidism if no progression to ophthalmopathy occurred over 18 months of follow-up. Hyperthyroidism patients were newly diagnosed, with disease duration under 2 months, and aged 18 to 65 years. Any patient with an uncontrolled infection, another autoimmune disease, pregnancy or lactation was excluded. Diagnoses relied on clinical symptoms, serum thyroxine and TRAb, thyroid ultrasound and orbital computed tomography. For the first round of RT-PCR on the TCR CDR3, the HTBI primer set was used together with the Qiagen OneStep RT-PCR kit. Blood samples also contained most of the expanded thyroid clonotypes (frequency above 0.001), which suggests that blood repertoires may reflect thyroid immune responses. A 13 V-J signature model separated ophthalmopathy from stable hyperthyroidism, with around 90% sensitivity and just under 84% specificity in cross-validation and 80%/75% in testing. In validation, the model predicted progression to ophthalmopathy with approximately 71% sensitivity and roughly 75% specificity, a median of roughly seven months before onset. A discovery cohort of about 95 patients, about 43 with Graves' ophthalmopathy and 55 to 65 with stable Graves' hyperthyroidism, was used to find distinguishing TCR V-J signatures. Whether ophthalmopathy could be predicted prospectively was tested in an independent validation cohort made up of some 20 hyperthyroidism patients plus 17 patients who later progressed to ophthalmopathy. The roughly 99 discovery patients were divided at random into training and test sets in a 7:3 ratio. Thyroid tissue and blood T-cell repertoires from roughly six Graves' hyperthyroidism patients were also compared in the study. Following sampling, methimazole starting at 30 mg daily was given to hyperthyroidism patients, and high-dose intravenous methylprednisolone was given to ophthalmopathy patients. A second multiplex PCR round built the libraries, followed by size selection and purification. The libraries were sequenced on an Illumina HiSeq2000 using paired-end 100 bp reads. SOAPnuke was used to process the raw data, removing reads that contained adapters or uncalled bases, had a mean Phred below 15, or lacked an exact match to the constant primer or identifier. High-quality paired reads were merged with COPE v1.2.5, and unique nucleotide sequences were defined as clonotypes. MiTCR v1.1 was used to align the clonotypes against IMGT TRBV, TRBD and TRBJ reference segments. Only V-J combinations with frequency above 0.0001, covering 99% to 99.2% of repertoires, were analysed. The TCS score was defined as F50 (clonal expansion) divided by E x V (chaos), with BLOSUM62-based TCRdist calculated between CDR3 peptides within each V-J. Welch's t-statistics and random forest reduced roughly 500 V-J features to around 14, which were used in a naive Bayes classifier (R e1071). Sample size was not statistically predetermined, and blinding of investigators to group allocation was not performed. The paper describes TCR Vbeta CDR3 sequencing of 135 peripheral blood samples, made up of roughly 40 ophthalmopathy patients, around 78 hyperthyroidism patients and roughly 17 progressor patients.

The sequencing here drew on peripheral blood mononuclear cells (PBMCs), taken at new diagnosis, from a patient treated with antithyroid drugs. This receptor was obtained from a woman between 25 and 40 years old with Graves disease. Donor details come from another sample of the same person, matched by shared clones.

The CDR3 in this case is CASSTGGNSPLHF. The nucleotides read TGTGCCAGCAGCACAGGGGGCAATTCACCCCTCCACTTT. The chain is encoded by TRBV27 joined to TRBJ1-6, with 9 bases matching TRBD1. V has 6 bases trimmed and J has 7 bases trimmed; junction bases matching no gene number 1. Inclusive of the bounding cysteine and phenylalanine, the CDR3 is 13 residues long. Only CDR3 DNA remains: 39 bases, in frame from the first base. Per the germline V gene (reference sequence), MNHEY is the CDR1 and SMNVEV is the CDR2.